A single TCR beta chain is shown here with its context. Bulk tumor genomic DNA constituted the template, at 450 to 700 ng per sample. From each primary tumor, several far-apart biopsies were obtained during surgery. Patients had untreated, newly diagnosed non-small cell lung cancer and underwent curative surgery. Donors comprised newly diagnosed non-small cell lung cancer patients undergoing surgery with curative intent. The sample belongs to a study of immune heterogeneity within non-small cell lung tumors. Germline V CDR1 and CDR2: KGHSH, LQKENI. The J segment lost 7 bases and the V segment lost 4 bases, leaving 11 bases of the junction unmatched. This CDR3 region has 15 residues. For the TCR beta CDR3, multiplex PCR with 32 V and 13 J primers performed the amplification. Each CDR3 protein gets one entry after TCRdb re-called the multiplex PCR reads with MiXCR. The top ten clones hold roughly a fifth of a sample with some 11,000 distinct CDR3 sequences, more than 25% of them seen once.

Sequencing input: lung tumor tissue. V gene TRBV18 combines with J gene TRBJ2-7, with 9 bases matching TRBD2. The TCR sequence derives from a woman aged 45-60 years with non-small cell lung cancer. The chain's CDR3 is CASSQGLAGLSEQYF. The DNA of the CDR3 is TGTGCCAGCTCACAGGGGCTAGCGGGATTGTCAGAGCAGTACTTC.